The 2 T cell receptor beta chains below were found in one sample sequenced in a study of T cells after yellow fever vaccination. TCRdb called the 5' RACE reads again in MiXCR, with one record for every CDR3 protein. The sample contains 200,000 to 300,000 distinct CDR3 sequences, approximately 12% of which appear only once. Sequences were derived from CD4+ T cells sorted from PBMCs, sampled 45 days after the yellow fever booster vaccination. These receptors came from a young man who received the YFV17D yellow fever vaccine.

The rearrangement uses TRBV5-1 and TRBJ2-7; 7 positions agree with TRBD1. The CDR3 extends over 16 amino acids. Trimming removed 4 bases from V and 3 bases from J; junction bases left unmatched: 13. CDR1 is SGHRS, CDR2 YFSETQ, per germline. CDR3 amino acids: CASSGKTGTMNYEQYF. CDR3 in DNA: TGCGCCAGCAGCGGGAAGACAGGGACCATGAACTACGAGCAGTACTTC.

The sample holds many counts of this clonotype. This chain connects TRBV3-1 to TRBJ2-1, with a weak D call TRBD1 (5 bases). The CDR3 has 15 residues. The germline V gene has CDR1 LGHDT and CDR2 YNNKEL (reference sequence). V was shortened by 5 bases and J by 10 bases, with 21 bases between the two germline ends. CDR3 nucleotide sequence: TGTGCCAGCAGCAACAGCCAAGGGGCGAGATCCGAGCAGTTCTTC. Encoded protein: CASSNSQGARSEQFF.